A selection of T cell receptor beta chains follows, all from one sample in a study of monozygotic twins with inflammatory bowel disease. One entry per CDR3 protein, without DNA, is what TCRdb gives after re-calling the 5' RACE reads. The table counts 400,000 or so distinct CDR3 sequences; about 2.3% lies in the top ten. The sequencing input was blood. The source of these receptors is a human donor with ulcerative colitis or Crohn's disease, or a healthy co-twin of an affected twin (not recorded which). Each CDR3 is given with its conserved first and last residue.

>TRBV12-3/TRBV12-4|TRBJ2-2
CASRSTGLGTGELFF
>TRBV6-5|TRBJ2-1
CASSYWTGDRNEQFF
>TRBV12-3/TRBV12-4|TRBJ1-5
CASSERVPQHF
>TRBV6-1|TRBJ2-2
CASNAGQGNTGELFF
>TRBV6-2/TRBV6-3|TRBJ1-5
CASSFGQGESQPQHF
>TRBV6-2/TRBV6-3|TRBJ2-2
CASSRGGDTGELFF
>TRBV7-6|TRBJ2-7
CASSLGLAGSTYEQYF
>TRBV12-3/TRBV12-4|TRBJ2-7
CASSYTSGNEQYF
>TRBV4-3|TRBJ2-7
CASSQDRAAVYEQYF
>TRBV20-1|TRBJ2-7
CSARDPQLAYEQYF
>TRBV7-2|TRBJ1-6
CASSLGRNDFSPLHF
>TRBV6-2/TRBV6-3|TRBJ2-5
CASSYIEETQYF
>TRBV30|TRBJ1-5
CAWKEWHSNQPQHF
>TRBV18|TRBJ2-4
CASSLGQGDIQYF
>TRBV3-1|TRBJ1-5
CASSAGQLNQPQHF
>TRBV4-2|TRBJ1-1
CASSRVGYTEAFF
>TRBV5-1|TRBJ1-5
CASSPGSGTNQPQHF
>TRBV6-1|TRBJ1-1
CASKYPRAGRFAAFF
>TRBV12-3/TRBV12-4|TRBJ2-5
CASSLVDVGEEETQYF
>TRBV7-3|TRBJ2-2
CASSFDIRDRPNTGELFF
>TRBV18|TRBJ2-7
CASSATDYEQYF
>TRBV29-1|TRBJ1-1
CSALTGGMNTEAFF
>TRBV7-9|TRBJ1-1
CASSVGQADTEAFF
>TRBV5-1|TRBJ2-3
CASSLLVAETDTQYF
>TRBV2|TRBJ1-5
CASTDDRYGNQPQHF
>TRBV20-1|TRBJ2-7
CSAEGPLYEQYF
>TRBV18|TRBJ2-3
CASSPPGLAGAFDTQYF
>TRBV12-3/TRBV12-4|TRBJ2-7
CASSFGGVYEQYF
>TRBV5-1|TRBJ2-3
CASSLLQGQGATDTQYF
>TRBV7-2|TRBJ1-2
CASTNTGQGGGYTF
>TRBV6-5|TRBJ1-1
CASSSADGAEAFF
>TRBV25-1|TRBJ1-1
CASSVGVGTEAFF
>TRBV12-3/TRBV12-4|TRBJ1-3
CASSSGQGNTIYF
>TRBV7-9|TRBJ2-7
CASSSGTSGFYEQYF
>TRBV14|TRBJ2-2
CASSPRGGPNTGELFF
>TRBV27|TRBJ2-7
CASSLKGQGAYEQYF
>TRBV5-1|TRBJ2-2
CASSLAGWNTGELFF
>TRBV10-3|TRBJ1-3
CAISEAPGTSGNTIYF
>TRBV5-1|TRBJ1-1
CASSLIPTANTEAFF
>TRBV4-1|TRBJ2-3
CASSQDRTGGMNTQYF
>TRBV19|TRBJ1-5
CASSWQGPQPQHF
>TRBV27|TRBJ2-2
CASSLGGGQGELFF
>TRBV30|TRBJ1-5
CAWSLEGSQPQHF
>TRBV6-2/TRBV6-3|TRBJ1-2
CASSDPMGAVYGYTF
>TRBV7-8|TRBJ1-1
CASSPRGAGNTEAFF